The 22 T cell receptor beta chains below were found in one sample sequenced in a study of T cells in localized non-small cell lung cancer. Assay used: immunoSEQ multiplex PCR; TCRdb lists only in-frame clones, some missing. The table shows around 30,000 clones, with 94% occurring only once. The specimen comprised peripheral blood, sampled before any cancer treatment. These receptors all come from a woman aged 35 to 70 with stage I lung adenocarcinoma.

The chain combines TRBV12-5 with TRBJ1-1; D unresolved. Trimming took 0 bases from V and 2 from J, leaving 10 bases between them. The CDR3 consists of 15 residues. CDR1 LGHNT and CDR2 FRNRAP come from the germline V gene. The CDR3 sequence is CASGLVWQTNTEAFF. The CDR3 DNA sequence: TGTGCTAGTGGTTTGGTCTGGCAGACTAACACTGAAGCTTTCTTT.

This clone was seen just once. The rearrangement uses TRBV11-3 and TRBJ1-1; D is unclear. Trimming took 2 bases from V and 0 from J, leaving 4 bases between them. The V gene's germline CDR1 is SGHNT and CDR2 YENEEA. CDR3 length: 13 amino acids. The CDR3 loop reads CASSLQMNTEAFF. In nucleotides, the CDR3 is TGTGCCAGCAGCTTACAGATGAACACTGAAGCTTTCTTT.

CDR3 nucleotide sequence: TGTGCCAGCAGTGACCCGGCAGCCCTTCGAACAGATACGCAGTATTTT. Encoded protein: CASSDPAALRTDTQYF. J is TRBJ2-3 and V is TRBV25-1, with unresolved D. This CDR3 contains 16 residues. Trimming stripped 3 bases from V and 3 bases from J, with 16 bases between. Germline assignment: CDR1 MGHDK and CDR2 SYGVNS.

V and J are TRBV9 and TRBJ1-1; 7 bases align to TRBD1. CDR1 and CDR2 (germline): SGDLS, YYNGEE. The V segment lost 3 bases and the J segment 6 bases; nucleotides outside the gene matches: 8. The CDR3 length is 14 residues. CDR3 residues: CASSALTGRAEAFF. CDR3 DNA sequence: TGTGCCAGCAGCGCCTTGACAGGGAGGGCTGAAGCTTTCTTT.

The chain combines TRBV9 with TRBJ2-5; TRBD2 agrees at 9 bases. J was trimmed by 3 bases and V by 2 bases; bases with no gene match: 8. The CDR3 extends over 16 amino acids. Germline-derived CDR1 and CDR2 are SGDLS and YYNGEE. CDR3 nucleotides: TGTGCCAGCAGCGTCGCCGGGACTAGCTTCGAAGAGACCCAGTACTTC. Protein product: CASSVAGTSFEETQYF.

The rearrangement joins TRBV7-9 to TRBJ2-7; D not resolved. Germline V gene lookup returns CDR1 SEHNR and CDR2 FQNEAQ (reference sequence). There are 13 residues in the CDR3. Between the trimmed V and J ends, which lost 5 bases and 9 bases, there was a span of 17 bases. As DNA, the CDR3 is TGTGCCAGCAGCCCCTCGCCCACTGTGGGGCAGTACTTC. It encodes CASSPSPTVGQYF.

This CDR3 is CASSPSSYRTGAHEQYF. CDR3 sequence (DNA): TGTGCCAGCAGTCCATCATCTTACCGGACAGGGGCCCACGAGCAGTACTTC. V is TRBV28 and J is TRBJ2-7; TRBD1 matches 9 bases. The junction had 16 bases not matched to a gene; V was cut back by 5 bases and J by 5 bases. There are 17 residues in the CDR3. The V gene's germline CDR1 is MDHEN and CDR2 SYDVKM.

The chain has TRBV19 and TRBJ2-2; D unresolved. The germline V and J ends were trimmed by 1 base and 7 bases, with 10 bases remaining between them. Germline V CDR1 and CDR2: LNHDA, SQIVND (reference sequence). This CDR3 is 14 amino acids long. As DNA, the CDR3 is TGTGCCAGTAGTATAGGTCCCCTCGGCGGGGAGCTGTTTTTT. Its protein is CASSIGPLGGELFF.

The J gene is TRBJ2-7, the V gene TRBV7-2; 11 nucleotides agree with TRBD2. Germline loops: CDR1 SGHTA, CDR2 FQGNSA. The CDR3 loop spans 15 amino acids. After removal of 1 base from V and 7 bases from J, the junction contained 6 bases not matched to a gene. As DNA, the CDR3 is TGTGCCAGCAGCTTAGAAACTAGCGGGGGTATTGAGCAGTACTTC. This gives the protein CASSLETSGGIEQYF.

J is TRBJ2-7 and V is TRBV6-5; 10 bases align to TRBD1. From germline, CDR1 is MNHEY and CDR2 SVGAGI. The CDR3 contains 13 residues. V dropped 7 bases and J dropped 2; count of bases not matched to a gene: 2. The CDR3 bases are TGTGCCAGCACCGGGACAGGGGCCTACGAGCAGTACTTC. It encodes CASTGTGAYEQYF.

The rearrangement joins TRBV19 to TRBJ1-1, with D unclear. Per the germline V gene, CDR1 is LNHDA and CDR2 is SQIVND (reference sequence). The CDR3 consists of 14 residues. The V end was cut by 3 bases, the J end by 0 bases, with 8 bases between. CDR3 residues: CASSINGLNTEAFF. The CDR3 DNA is TGTGCCAGTAGTATCAACGGTCTGAACACTGAAGCTTTCTTT.

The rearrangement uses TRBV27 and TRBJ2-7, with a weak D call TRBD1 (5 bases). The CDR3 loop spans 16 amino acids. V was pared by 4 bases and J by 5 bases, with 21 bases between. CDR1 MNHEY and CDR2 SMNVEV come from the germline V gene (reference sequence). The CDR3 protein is CASSSTPRGSLNEQYF. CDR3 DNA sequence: TGTGCCAGCAGTTCGACCCCTAGGGGCTCCCTCAACGAGCAGTACTTC.

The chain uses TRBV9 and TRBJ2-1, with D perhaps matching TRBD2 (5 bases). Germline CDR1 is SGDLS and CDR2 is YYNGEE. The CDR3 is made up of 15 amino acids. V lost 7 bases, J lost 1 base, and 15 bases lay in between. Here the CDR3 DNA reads TGTGCCAGCGGAGGCGGCGTAACGTCCTACAATGAGCAGTTCTTC. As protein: CASGGGVTSYNEQFF.

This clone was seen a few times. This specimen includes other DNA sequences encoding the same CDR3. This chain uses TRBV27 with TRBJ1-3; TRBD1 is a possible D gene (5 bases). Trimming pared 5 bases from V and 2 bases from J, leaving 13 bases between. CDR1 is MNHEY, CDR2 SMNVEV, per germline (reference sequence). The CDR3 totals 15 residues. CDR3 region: CASSPGWMAGNTIYF. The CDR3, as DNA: TGTGCCAGCAGTCCAGGGTGGATGGCTGGAAACACCATATATTTT.

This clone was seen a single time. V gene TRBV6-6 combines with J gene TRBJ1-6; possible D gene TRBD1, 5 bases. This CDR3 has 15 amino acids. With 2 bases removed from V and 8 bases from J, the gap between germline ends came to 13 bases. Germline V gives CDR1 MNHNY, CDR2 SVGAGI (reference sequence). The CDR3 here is CASSYGGAVDSPLHF. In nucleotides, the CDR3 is TGTGCCAGCAGTTACGGAGGGGCCGTGGATTCACCCCTCCACTTT.

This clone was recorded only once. The DNA of the CDR3 is TGTGCCAGCAGCTTATCCCCAGAAATGAACACTGAAGCTTTCTTT. Translating it yields CASSLSPEMNTEAFF. This chain uses TRBV11-2 with TRBJ1-1; no clear D. Per the germline V gene, CDR1 is SGHAT and CDR2 is FQNNGV. Between the trimmed V and J ends, which lost 2 bases and 0 bases, there was a span of 10 bases. This CDR3 contains 15 residues.

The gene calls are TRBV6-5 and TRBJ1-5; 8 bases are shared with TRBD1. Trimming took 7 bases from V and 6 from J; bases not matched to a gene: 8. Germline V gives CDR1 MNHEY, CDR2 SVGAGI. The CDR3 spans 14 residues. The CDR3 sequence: CASNPQGEGQPQHF. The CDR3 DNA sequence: TGTGCCAGCAATCCACAGGGGGAGGGTCAGCCCCAGCATTTT.

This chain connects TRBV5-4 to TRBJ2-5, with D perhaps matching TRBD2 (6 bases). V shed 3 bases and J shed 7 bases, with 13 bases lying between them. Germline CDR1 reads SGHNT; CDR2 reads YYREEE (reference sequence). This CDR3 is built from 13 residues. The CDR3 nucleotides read TGTGCCAGCAGCTCCGGGAGTGAAGGGACCCAGTACTTC. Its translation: CASSSGSEGTQYF.

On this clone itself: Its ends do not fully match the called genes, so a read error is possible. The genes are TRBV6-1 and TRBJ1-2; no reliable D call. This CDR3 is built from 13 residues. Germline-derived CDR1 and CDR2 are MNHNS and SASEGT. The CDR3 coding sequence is TGTGCCAGCCGTGAGAGTGAGGGCTATGGCTACACCTTC. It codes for CASRESEGYGYTF.

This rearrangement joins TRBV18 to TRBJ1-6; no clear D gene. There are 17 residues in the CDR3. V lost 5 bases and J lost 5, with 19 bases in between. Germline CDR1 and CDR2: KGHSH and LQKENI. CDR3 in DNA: TGTGCCAGCTCAACTTCTAATATCCGGGGTCATAATTCACCCCTCCACTTT. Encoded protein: CASSTSNIRGHNSPLHF.

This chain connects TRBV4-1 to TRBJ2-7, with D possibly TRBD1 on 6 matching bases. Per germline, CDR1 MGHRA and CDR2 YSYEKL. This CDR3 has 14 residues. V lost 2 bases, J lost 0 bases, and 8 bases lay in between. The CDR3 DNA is TGCGCCAGCAGCCAAATGGGGGCCTCCTACGAGCAGTACTTC. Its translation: CASSQMGASYEQYF.

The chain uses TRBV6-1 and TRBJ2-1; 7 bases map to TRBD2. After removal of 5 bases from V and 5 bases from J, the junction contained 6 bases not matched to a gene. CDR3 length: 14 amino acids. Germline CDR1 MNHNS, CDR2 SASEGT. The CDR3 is CASSSTSVNNEQFF. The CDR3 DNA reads TGTGCCAGCAGTTCCACTAGCGTAAACAATGAGCAGTTCTTC.